The 10 T cell receptor beta chains in this list originate from one sample, sequenced in a study of blood T cell repertoires in COVID-19. Profiling relied on immunoSEQ multiplex PCR, and the TCRdb table lists in-frame clones only, not all of them. The sample includes approximately 140,000 clones, about 88% of them seen just once. Sequencing was done on a sample of peripheral blood. The source is a woman aged 80 or older with acute or convalescent COVID-19.

This clone was recorded only once. The CDR3 nucleotides read TGCGCCAGCAGCTTGACTAGCGGGGGCACAGATACGCAGTATTTT. This gives the protein CASSLTSGGTDTQYF. V is TRBV5-1 and J is TRBJ2-3, with 10 nucleotides matching TRBD2. This CDR3 has 15 amino acids. Per germline, CDR1 SGHRS and CDR2 YFSETQ. V gave up 1 base and J gave up 1 base; unmatched junction bases: 0. The variable domain in full, completed from reference TRBV5-1 and TRBJ2-3, reads KAGVTQTPRYLIKTRGQQVTLSCSPISGHRSVSWYQQTPGQGLQFLFEYFSETQRNKGNFPGRFSGRQFSNSRSEMNVSTLELGDSALYLCASSLTSGGTDTQYFGPGTRLTVL.

This rearrangement joins TRBV18 to TRBJ1-6; 10 positions match TRBD1. This CDR3 has 14 amino acids. Trimming cost V 6 bases and J 7 bases; bases outside gene matches: 3. CDR1 is KGHSH and CDR2 is LQKENI in the germline V gene. In DNA form, the CDR3 reads TGTGCCAGCTCTTCGGGACAGGGGAATTCACCCCTCCACTTT. It codes for CASSSGQGNSPLHF. Full variable domain (rest looked up from reference TRBV18 and TRBJ1-6): NAGVMQNPRHLVRRRGQEARLRCSPMKGHSHVYWYRQLPEEGLKFMVYLQKENIIDESGMPKERFSAEFPKEGPSILRIQQVVRGDSAAYFCASSSGQGNSPLHFGNGTRLTVT.

This clone has just one count. This chain joins TRBV19 and TRBJ2-1; no clear D gene. The germline gives CDR1 LNHDA, CDR2 SQIVND (reference sequence). V shed 5 bases and J shed 0 bases, with 11 bases lying between them. The CDR3 sequence is 15 residues long. The CDR3 spells CASSGGQDSYNEQFF. For the CDR3, the DNA is TGTGCCAGTAGTGGTGGGCAGGACTCCTACAATGAGCAGTTCTTC.

The V and J genes are TRBV18 and TRBJ2-5; D possibly corresponds to TRBD2 (5 bases). CDR1 KGHSH and CDR2 LQKENI come from the germline V gene. Deletions cut 2 bases from V and 5 bases from J, with 12 bases between. This CDR3 contains 14 residues. CDR3 protein: CASSPISGVETQYF. The CDR3 DNA reads TGTGCCAGCTCACCAATATCCGGGGTCGAGACCCAGTACTTC. The variable domain in full, with the rest retrieved from reference TRBV18 and TRBJ2-5, is NAGVMQNPRHLVRRRGQEARLRCSPMKGHSHVYWYRQLPEEGLKFMVYLQKENIIDESGMPKERFSAEFPKEGPSILRIQQVVRGDSAAYFCASSPISGVETQYFGPGTRLLVL.

The chain combines TRBV27 with TRBJ2-1; D perhaps matches TRBD2 (6 bases). Germline V gene lookup returns CDR1 MNHEY and CDR2 SMNVEV (reference sequence). The CDR3 is 15 residues long. V was pared by 5 bases and J by 5 bases, with 16 bases between. The CDR3 sequence is CASSPERVLNNEQFF. The CDR3 nucleotides are TGTGCCAGCAGTCCCGAGCGGGTGTTAAACAATGAGCAGTTCTTC.

For the CDR3, the DNA is TGTGCCAGCAGTTCCTACCGGGACAGGGTCCAAGAGACCCAGTACTTC. It is translated as CASSSYRDRVQETQYF. The chain joins TRBV11-2 to TRBJ2-5, with 9 bases fitting TRBD1. CDR3 length: 16 amino acids. Germline V gene data show CDR1 as SGHAT and CDR2 as FQNNGV. The V gene end was trimmed by 6 bases and the J gene end by 1 base; junction bases not matched to a gene: 9.

This clone was seen a single time. The V call is TRBV30, the J call TRBJ2-3; 12 bases are shared with TRBD2. The germline V gene encodes CDR1 GTSNPN and CDR2 SVGIG (reference sequence). V lost 3 bases to trimming and J lost 9 bases; unmatched junction nucleotides: 16. This CDR3 region has 17 residues. The CDR3 protein is CAWSDGGTSGSGGTQYF. CDR3 DNA: TGTGCCTGGAGCGATGGGGGGACTAGCGGGTCAGGTGGCACGCAGTATTTT.

This clone was recorded a few times. This chain connects TRBV30 to TRBJ1-3; D uncertain. Germline V CDR1 and CDR2: GTSNPN, SVGIG (reference sequence). The V and J ends lost 2 bases and 8 bases respectively, with 19 bases between them. The CDR3 contains 15 residues. CDR3 nucleotides: TGTGCCTGGAGTCAACAAAGCAGGCCCGCCGACACCATATATTTT. It yields the protein CAWSQQSRPADTIYF.

For the CDR3, the DNA is TGTGCCAGCAGCTTACAGACAAATGAGCAGTTCTTC. It translates to CASSLQTNEQFF. J is TRBJ2-1 and V is TRBV7-9; D unclear. The germline CDR1 and CDR2 sequences are SEHNR and FQNEAQ (reference sequence). The CDR3 spans 12 residues. The ends were cut back, 2 bases at V and 7 bases at J, with 6 bases in the middle.

The chain carries TRBV5-4 and TRBJ2-5; D is perhaps TRBD2 (6 bases). The CDR3 is made up of 15 amino acids. Germline CDR1 and CDR2: SGHNT and YYREEE (reference sequence). Trimming removed 3 bases at V and 4 bases at J, with 16 bases between. The CDR3 bases are TGTGCCAGCAGCTCCGCTAGCGTCTCAGGAGAGACCCAGTACTTC. It encodes CASSSASVSGETQYF.